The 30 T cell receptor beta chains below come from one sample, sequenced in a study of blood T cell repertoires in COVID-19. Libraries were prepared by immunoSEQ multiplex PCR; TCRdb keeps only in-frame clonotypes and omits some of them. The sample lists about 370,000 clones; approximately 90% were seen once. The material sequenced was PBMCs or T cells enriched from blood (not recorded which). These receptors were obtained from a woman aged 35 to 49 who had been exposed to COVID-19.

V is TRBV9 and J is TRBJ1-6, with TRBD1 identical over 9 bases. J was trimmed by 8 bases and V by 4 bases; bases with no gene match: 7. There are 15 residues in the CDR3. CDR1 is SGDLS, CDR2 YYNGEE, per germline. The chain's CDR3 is CASSLGTGFDSPLHF. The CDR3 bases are TGTGCCAGCAGCTTAGGGACAGGGTTCGATTCACCCCTCCACTTT.

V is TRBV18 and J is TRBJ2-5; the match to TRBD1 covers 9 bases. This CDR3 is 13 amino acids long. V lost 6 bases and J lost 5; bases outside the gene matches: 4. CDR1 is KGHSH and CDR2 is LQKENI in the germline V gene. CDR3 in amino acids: CASSRTGGETQYF. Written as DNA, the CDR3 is TGTGCCAGCTCCCGAACAGGGGGCGAGACCCAGTACTTC.

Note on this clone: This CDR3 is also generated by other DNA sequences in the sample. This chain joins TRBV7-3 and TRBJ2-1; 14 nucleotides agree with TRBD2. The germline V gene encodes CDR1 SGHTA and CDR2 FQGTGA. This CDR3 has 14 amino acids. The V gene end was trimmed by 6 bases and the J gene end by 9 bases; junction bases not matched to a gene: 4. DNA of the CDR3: TGTGCCAGCAGTCGTGGACTAGCGGGAGGTGAGCAGTTCTTC. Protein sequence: CASSRGLAGGEQFF.

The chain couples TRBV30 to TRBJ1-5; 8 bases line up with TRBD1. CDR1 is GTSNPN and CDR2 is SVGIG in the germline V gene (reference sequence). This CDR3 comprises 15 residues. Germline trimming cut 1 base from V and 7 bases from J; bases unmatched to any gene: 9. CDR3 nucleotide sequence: TGTGCCTGGAGTGCGAGGGACAGGTATGGGCAGCCCCAGCATTTT. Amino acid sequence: CAWSARDRYGQPQHF.

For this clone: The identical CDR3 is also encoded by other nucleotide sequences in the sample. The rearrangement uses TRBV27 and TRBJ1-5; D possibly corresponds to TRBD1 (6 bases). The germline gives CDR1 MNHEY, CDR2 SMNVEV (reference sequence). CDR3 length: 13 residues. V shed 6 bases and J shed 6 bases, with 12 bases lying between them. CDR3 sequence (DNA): TGTGCCAGCAGCTCAGGGGTACGTCAGCCCCAGCATTTT. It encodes CASSSGVRQPQHF.

The CDR3 region is CASSHRVEQYF. CDR3 nucleotide sequence: TGTGCCAGCAGTCACAGGGTCGAGCAGTACTTC. The rearrangement uses TRBV6-1 and TRBJ2-7, with a tentative D call TRBD1 (6 bases). Deletions cut 5 bases from V and 6 bases from J, with 8 bases between. Germline V gene data show CDR1 as MNHNS and CDR2 as SASEGT. The CDR3 contains 11 residues.

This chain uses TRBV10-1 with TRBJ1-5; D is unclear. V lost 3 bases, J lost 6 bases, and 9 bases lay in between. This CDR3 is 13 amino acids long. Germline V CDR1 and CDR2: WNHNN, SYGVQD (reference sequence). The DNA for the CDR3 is TGCGCCAGCAGTGAACTCACGGGTCAGCCCCAGCATTTT. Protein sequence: CASSELTGQPQHF.

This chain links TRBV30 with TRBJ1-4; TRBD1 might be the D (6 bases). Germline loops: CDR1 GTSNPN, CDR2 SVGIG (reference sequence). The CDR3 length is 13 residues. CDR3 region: CALGAGWAEKLFF. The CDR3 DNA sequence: TGTGCTTTGGGGGCAGGGTGGGCTGAAAAACTGTTTTTT.

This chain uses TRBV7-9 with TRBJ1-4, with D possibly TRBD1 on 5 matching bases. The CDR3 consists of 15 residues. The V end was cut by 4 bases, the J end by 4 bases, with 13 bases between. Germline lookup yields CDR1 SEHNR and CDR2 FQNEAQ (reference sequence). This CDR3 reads CASSSTRQFNEKLFF. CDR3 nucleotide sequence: TGTGCCAGCAGCTCGACTCGACAGTTTAATGAAAAACTGTTTTTT.

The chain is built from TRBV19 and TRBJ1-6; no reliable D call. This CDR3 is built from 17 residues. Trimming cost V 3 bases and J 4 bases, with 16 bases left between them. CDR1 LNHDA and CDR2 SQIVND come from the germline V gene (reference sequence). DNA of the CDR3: TGTGCCAGTAGTATCACTGGGCCCCTTCTATATAATTCACCCCTCCACTTT. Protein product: CASSITGPLLYNSPLHF.

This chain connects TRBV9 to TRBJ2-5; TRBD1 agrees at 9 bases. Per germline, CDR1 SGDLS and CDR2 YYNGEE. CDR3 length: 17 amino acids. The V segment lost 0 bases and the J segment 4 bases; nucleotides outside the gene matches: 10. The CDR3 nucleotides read TGTGCCAGCAGCGTAGGAACCGGGACAGGGTCCTCAGAGACCCAGTACTTC. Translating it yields CASSVGTGTGSSETQYF.

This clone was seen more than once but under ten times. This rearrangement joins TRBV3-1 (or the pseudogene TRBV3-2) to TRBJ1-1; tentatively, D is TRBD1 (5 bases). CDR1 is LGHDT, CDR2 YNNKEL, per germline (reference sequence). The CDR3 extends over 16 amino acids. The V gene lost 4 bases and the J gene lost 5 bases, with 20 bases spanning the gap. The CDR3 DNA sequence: TGTGCCAGCAGCCTCCAAGTAAAGGCAGGGCGTACTGAAGCTTTCTTT. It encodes CASSLQVKAGRTEAFF.

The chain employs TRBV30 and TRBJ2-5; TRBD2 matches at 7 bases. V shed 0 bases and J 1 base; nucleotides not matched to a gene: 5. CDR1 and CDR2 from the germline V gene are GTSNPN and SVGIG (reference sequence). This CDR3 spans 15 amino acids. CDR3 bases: TGTGCCTGGAGTGTAGGGCTAGCGGTCCAAGAGACCCAGTACTTC. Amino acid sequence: CAWSVGLAVQETQYF.

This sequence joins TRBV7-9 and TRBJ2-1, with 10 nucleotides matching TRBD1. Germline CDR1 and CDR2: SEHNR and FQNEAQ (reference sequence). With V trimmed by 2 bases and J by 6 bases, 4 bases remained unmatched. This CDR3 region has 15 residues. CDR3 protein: CASSLRGTGANEQFF. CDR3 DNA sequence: TGTGCCAGCAGCTTACGCGGGACAGGGGCCAATGAGCAGTTCTTC.

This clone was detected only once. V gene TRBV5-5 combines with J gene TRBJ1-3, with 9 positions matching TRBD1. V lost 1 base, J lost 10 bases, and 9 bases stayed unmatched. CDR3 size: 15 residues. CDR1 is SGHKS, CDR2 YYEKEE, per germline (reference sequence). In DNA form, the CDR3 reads TGTGCCAGCAGCTTGACCCCGGGACAGGGAGGGACCATATATTTT. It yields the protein CASSLTPGQGGTIYF.

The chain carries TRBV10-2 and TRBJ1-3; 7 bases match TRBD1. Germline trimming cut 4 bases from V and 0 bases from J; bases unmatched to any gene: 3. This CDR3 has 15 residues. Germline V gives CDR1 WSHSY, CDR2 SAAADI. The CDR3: CASSVGTDSGNTIYF. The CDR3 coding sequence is TGCGCCAGCAGTGTTGGGACAGACTCTGGAAACACCATATATTTT.

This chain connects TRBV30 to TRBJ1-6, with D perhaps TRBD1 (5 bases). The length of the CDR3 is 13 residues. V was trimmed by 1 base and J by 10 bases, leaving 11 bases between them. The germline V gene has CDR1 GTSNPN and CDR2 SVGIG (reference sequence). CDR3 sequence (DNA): TGTGCCTGGAGTGGACAGTGGGCCTCACCCCTCCACTTT. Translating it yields CAWSGQWASPLHF.

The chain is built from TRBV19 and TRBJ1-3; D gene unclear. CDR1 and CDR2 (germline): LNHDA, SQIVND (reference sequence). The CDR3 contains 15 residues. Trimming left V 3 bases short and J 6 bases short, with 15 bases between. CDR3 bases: TGTGCCAGTAGTATGCCGGGGATTTTCGCAAACACCATATATTTT. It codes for CASSMPGIFANTIYF.

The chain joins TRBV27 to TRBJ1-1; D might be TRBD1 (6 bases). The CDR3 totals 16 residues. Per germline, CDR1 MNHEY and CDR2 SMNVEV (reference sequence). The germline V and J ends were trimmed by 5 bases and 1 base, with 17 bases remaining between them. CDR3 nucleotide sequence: TGTGCCAGCAGTCCCGAGGGGGAGCGGAGGAACACTGAAGCTTTCTTT. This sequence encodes CASSPEGERRNTEAFF.

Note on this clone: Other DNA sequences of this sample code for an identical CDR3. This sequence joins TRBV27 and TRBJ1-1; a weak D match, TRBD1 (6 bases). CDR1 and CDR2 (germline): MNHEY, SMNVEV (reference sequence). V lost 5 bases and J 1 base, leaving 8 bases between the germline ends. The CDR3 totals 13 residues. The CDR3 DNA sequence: TGTGCCAGCAGTCGACAGGCGAACACTGAAGCTTTCTTT. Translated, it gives CASSRQANTEAFF.

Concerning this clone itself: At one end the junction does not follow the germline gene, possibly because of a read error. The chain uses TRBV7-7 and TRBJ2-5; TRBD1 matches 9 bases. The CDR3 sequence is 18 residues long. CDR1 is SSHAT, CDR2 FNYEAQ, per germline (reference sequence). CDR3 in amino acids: CASSFRTTGTGSLETQYF. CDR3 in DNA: TGTGCTAGCAGCTTCCGAACAACCGGGACAGGGTCCTTAGAGACCCAGTACTTC.

The CDR3 region has the DNA TGCAGTGCGGTCCTGGCTACGCAGTATTTT. It encodes CSAVLATQYF. V and J are TRBV20-1 and TRBJ2-3; D remains unclear. Germline V gene data show CDR1 as DFQATT and CDR2 as SNEGSKA (reference sequence). The V end lost 6 bases, the J end lost 8 bases, and 9 bases lay between the germline ends. This CDR3 has 10 amino acids.

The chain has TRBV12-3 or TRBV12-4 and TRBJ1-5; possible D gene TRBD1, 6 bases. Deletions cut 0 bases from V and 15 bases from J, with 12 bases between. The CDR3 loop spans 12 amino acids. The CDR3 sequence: CASSLAYRVLHF. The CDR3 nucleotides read TGTGCCAGCAGTTTAGCTTACAGGGTCTTGCATTTT.

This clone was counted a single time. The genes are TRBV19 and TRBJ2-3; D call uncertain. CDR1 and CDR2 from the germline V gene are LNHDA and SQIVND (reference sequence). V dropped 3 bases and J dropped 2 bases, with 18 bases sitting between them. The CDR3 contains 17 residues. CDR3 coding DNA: TGTGCCAGTAGTATCCAGTCCGGGTCTTCCTTCACAGATACGCAGTATTTT. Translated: CASSIQSGSSFTDTQYF.

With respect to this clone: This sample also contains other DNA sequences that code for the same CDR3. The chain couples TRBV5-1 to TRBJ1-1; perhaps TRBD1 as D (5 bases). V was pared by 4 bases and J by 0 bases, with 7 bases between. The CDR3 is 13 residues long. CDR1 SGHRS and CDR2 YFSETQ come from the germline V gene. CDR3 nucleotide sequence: TGCGCCAGCAGCCTGGACATGAACACTGAAGCTTTCTTT. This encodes CASSLDMNTEAFF.

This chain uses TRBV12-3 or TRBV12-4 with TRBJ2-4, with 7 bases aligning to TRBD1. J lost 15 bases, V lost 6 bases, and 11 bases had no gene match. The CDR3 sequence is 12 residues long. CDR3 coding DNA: TGTGCCAGCAGGTCCCGGGACAGCAGACGGTACTTC. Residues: CASRSRDSRRYF.

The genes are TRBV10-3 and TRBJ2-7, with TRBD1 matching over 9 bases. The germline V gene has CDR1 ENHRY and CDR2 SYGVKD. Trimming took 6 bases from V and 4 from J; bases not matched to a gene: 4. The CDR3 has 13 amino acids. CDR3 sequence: CAIRGTGRYEQYF. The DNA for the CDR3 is TGTGCCATCAGGGGGACAGGGAGGTACGAGCAGTACTTC.

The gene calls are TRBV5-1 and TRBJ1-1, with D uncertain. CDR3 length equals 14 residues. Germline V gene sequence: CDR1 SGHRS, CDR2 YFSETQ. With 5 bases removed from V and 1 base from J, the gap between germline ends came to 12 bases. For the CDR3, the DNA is TGCGCCAGCAGTCCCCGACTTGGGAACACTGAAGCTTTCTTT. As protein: CASSPRLGNTEAFF.

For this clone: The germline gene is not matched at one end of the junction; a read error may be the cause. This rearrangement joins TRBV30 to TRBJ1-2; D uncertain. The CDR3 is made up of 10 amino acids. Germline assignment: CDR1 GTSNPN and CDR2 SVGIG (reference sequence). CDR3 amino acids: CAWVRTVPYF. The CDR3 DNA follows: TGTGCCTGGGTTCGCACAGTTCCTTACTTC.

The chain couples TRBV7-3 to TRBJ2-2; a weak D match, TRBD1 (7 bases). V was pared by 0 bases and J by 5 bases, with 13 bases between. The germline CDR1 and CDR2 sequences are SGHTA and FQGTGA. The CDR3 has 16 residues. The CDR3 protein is CASSLTGGQITGELFF. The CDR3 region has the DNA TGTGCCAGCAGCTTAACGGGGGGACAGATTACCGGGGAGCTGTTTTTT. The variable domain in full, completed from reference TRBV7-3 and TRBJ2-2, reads GAGVSQTPSNKVTEKGKYVELRCDPISGHTALYWYRQSLGQGPEFLIYFQGTGAADDSGLPNDRFFAVRPEGSVSTLKIQRTERGDSAVYLCASSLTGGQITGELFFGEGSRLTVL.